The T cell receptor beta chain under discussion was sequenced for a study of vaccination and CD4 T cells after COVID-19. Treatment reported: approximately 10-day PBMC culture with coronavirus spike peptide pools or control peptides (ViraFEST assay). ViraFEST used peptide pools to expand antigen-specific T cells, then sequenced TCRs. Culture of some 1.9 million PBMCs per well took place with approximately 10 IU/ml IL-2 and 8.5 to 10 ug/ml peptide pools. Cultured CD4+ T-cell DNA underwent Oncomine TCR Beta short-read sequencing. Genomic DNA was isolated from CD4+ T cells that had been cultured. In TCRdb, the PCR reads were re-called with MiXCR into one record per CDR3 protein. The top ten hold around 29% of the sample, which has roughly 5,000 distinct CDR3 sequences, around 45% seen once. Points on this clonotype: The target antigen is unknown.

Study-level findings and limits: Going from approximately 21 to 38, median SARS-CoV-2-reactive clonotypes did not rise significantly.

The V gene end was trimmed by 0 bases and the J gene end by 4 bases; junction bases not matched to a gene: 14. Per the germline V gene, CDR1 is DFQATT and CDR2 is SNEGSKA (reference sequence). This CDR3 region has 18 residues. The chain employs TRBV20-1 and TRBJ2-3; TRBD2 agrees at 9 bases. The material sequenced was CD4+ T cells from blood, cultured in vitro. The receptor comes from a human donor who had recovered from COVID-19. The chain's CDR3 is CSARDLRRGGGGSDTQYF. CDR3 DNA sequence: TGCAGTGCTAGAGATCTAAGGCGGGGGGGCGGGGGATCAGATACGCAGTATTTT.